The T cell receptor beta chain under discussion was sequenced for a study of preoperative IRX-2 immunotherapy in early breast cancer. The V end lost 6 bases, the J end lost 12 bases, and 27 bases lay between the germline ends. The CDR3 spans 16 residues. The method was immunoSEQ multiplex PCR; TCRdb's version includes in-frame clones alone and lacks a portion of them. Of approximately 98,000 clones in the sample, roughly 88% were seen once. Treatment meaning: preoperative locoregional IRX-2 cytokine immunotherapy. Preoperative locoregional IRX-2 cytokine immunotherapy was tested in the phase Ib source study.

The input for sequencing was tumor tissue, taken after IRX-2 immunotherapy. The V call is TRBV6-7, the J call TRBJ2-1, with D tentatively TRBD2 (5 bases). TRBV6-7 is marked as an open reading frame, function uncertain. The clonotype was recovered from a human donor with breast cancer. CDR3 coding DNA: TGTGCCAGCAGACTCGGACTGTTGGCCACAATGCCCGTGCAGTTCTTC. It translates to CASRLGLLATMPVQFF.